This T cell receptor beta chain was identified during a study of blood T cell repertoires in COVID-19. In the authors' methods: From reference gene primer amplification, estimates of nucleated cell counts were derived. Only in-frame clones appear in the TCRdb table, and some are missing; sequencing was by immunoSEQ multiplex PCR. V and J calls and clone size are those listed in that table; D and trimming were worked out from the DNA. The table lists around 130,000 clones, 85% to 90% of them singletons. The length of the CDR3 is 20 residues. The trim removed 5 bases at V and 1 base at J, leaving 18 bases unmatched. Germline assignment: CDR1 SGHRS and CDR2 YFSETQ.

The sequence was obtained from a man in his sixties with acute or convalescent COVID-19. The rearrangement links TRBV5-1 to TRBJ2-3; 11 bases agree with TRBD2. What was sequenced was peripheral blood. The chain's CDR3 is CASSRTGLAGGVLGTDTQYF. DNA for the CDR3: TGCGCCAGCAGTAGAACCGGGCTAGCGGGAGGAGTTTTGGGCACAGATACGCAGTATTTT.